This T cell receptor (beta chain) was found in a study of blood T cell repertoires in COVID-19. Study summary: The United States, Italy and Spain supplied acute and convalescent COVID-19 samples. The analysed material was cDNA or gDNA that came from T cells, B-cell-depleted T cells, or PBMCs.

This CDR3 has 14 residues. Original processing methods: Using reference gene primer amplification, nucleated cell counts were estimated. Assay: immunoSEQ multiplex PCR; the TCRdb copy retains only in-frame clones and omits some. For V, J and clone size, that table is used; D and trimming come from the DNA. The sample lists tens of thousands of clones; about 87% were seen once. This clonotype was sampled from a man in his 60s with active COVID-19. The specimen sequenced was peripheral blood. The chain joins TRBV21-1 to TRBJ2-7; the tabulated D call, TRBD2, remains unverified against the DNA. TRBV21-1 is an annotated pseudogene. The chain's CDR3 is CASSLLASPYEQYF. The CDR3 DNA reads TGTGCCAGCAGTTTACTAGCAAGTCCCTACGAGCAGTACTTC.